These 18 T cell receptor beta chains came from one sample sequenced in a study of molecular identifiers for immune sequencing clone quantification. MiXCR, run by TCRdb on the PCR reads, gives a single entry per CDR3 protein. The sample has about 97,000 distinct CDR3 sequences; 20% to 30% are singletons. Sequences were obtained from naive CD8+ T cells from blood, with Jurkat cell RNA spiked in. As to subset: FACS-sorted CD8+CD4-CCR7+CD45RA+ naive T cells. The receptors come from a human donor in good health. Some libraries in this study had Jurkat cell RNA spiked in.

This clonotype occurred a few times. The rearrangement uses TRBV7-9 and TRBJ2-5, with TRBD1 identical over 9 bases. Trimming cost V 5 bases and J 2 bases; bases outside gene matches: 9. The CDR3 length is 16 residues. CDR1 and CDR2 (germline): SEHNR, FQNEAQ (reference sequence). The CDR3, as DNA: TGTGCCAGCAGCCCCAGGGACAGGGTTGATCAAGAGACCCAGTACTTC. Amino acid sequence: CASSPRDRVDQETQYF.

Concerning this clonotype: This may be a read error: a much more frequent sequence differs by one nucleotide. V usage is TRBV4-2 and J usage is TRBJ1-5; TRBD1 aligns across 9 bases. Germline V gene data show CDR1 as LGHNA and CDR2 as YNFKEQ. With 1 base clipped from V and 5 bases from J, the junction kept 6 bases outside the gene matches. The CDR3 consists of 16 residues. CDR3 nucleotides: TGTGCCAGCAGCCAAGGTTGGGGACAGGGAGATCAGCCCCAGCATTTT. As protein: CASSQGWGQGDQPQHF.

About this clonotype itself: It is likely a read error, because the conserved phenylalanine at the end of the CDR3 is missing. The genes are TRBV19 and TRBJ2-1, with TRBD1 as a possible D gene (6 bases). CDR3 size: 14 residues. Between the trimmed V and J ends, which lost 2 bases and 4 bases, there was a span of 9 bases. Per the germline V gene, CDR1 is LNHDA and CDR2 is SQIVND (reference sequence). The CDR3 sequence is CASSIQGYYNEQFV. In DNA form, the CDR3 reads TGTGCCAGTAGTATACAGGGGTATTACAATGAGCAGTTCGTC.

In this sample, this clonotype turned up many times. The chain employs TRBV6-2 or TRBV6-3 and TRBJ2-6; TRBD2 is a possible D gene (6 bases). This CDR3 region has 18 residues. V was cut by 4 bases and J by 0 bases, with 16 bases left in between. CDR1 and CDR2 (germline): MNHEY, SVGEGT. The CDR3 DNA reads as TGTGCCAGCAGTTTGACCGGGACTGCCGGCTCTGGGGCCAACGTCCTGACTTTC. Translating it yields CASSLTGTAGSGANVLTF.

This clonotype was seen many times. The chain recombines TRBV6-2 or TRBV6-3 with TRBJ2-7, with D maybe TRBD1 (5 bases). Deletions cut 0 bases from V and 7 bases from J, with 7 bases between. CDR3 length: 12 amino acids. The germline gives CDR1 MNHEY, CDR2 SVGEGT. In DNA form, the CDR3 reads TGTGCCAGCAGTTACTCAGGGGAAGAGCAGTACTTC. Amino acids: CASSYSGEEQYF.

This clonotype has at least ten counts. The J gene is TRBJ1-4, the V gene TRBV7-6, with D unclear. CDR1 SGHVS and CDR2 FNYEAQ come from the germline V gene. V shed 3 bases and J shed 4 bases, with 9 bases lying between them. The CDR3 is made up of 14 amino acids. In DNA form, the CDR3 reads TGTGCCAGCAGCTTGGACCGATTTAATGAAAAACTGTTTTTT. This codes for CASSLDRFNEKLFF.

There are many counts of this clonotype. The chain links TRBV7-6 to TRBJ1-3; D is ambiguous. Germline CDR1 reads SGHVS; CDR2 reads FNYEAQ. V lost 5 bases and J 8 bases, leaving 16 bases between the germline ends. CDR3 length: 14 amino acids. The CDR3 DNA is TGTGCCAGCAGCCCAGAGGCCCCCGGATACACCATATATTTT. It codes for CASSPEAPGYTIYF.

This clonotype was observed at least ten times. This CDR3 is CASSLPPGADTQYF. The CDR3 DNA follows: TGTGCCAGCAGCTTGCCTCCTGGGGCAGATACGCAGTATTTT. The chain links TRBV13 to TRBJ2-3, with no clear D. There are 14 residues in the CDR3. Deletions cut 3 bases from V and 4 bases from J, with 11 bases between. Germline V lookup: CDR1 PRHDT, CDR2 FYEKMQ (reference sequence).

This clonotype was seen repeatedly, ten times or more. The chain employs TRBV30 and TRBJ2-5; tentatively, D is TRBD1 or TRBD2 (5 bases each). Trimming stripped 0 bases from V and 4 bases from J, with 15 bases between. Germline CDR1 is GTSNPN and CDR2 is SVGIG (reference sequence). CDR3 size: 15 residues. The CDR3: CAWSVGAGHGETQYF. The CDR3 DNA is TGTGCCTGGAGTGTCGGGGCAGGGCATGGAGAGACCCAGTACTTC.

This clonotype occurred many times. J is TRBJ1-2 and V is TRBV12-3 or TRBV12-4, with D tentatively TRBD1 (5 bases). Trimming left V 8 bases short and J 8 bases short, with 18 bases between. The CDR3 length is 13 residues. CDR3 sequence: CASSESGSRGYTF. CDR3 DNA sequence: TGTGCCAGCTCTGAATCAGGGTCGAGGGGCTACACCTTC.

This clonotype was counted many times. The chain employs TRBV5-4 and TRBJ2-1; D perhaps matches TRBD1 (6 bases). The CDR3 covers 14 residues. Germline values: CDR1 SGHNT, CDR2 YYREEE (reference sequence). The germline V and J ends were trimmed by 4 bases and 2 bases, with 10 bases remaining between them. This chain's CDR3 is CASSPGQTYNEQFF. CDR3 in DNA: TGTGCCAGCAGCCCGGGACAAACCTACAATGAGCAGTTCTTC. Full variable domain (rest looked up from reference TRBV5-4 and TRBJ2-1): ETGVTQSPTHLIKTRGQQVTLRCSSQSGHNTVSWYQQALGQGPQFIFQYYREEENGRGNFPPRFSGLQFPNYSSELNVNALELDDSALYLCASSPGQTYNEQFFGPGTRLTVL.

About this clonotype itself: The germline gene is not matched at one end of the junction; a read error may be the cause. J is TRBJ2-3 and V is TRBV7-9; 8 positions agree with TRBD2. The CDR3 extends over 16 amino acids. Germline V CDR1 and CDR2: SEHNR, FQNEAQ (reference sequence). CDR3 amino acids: CASSPPLGGRTDTRYF. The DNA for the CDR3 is TGTGCCAGCAGCCCTCCACTGGGCGGGAGGACTGATACGCGGTATTTT.

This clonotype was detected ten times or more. The CDR3 bases are TGTGCCAGCAGCTCGGGGACCGCGAGGACTGAAGCTTTCTTT. Translating it yields CASSSGTARTEAFF. The chain couples TRBV11-2 to TRBJ1-1, with D perhaps TRBD1 (5 bases). Trimming left V 4 bases short and J 5 bases short, with 14 bases between. The germline V gene has CDR1 SGHAT and CDR2 FQNNGV. The length of the CDR3 is 14 residues.

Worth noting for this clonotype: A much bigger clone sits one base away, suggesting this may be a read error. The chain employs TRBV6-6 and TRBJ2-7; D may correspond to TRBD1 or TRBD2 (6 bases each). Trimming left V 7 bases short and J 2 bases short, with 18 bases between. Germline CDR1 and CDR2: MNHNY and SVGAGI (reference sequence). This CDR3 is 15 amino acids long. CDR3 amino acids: CASNSRGVLTYEQYF. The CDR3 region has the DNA TGTGCCAGCAACTCGAGGGGGGTTCTAACCTACGAGCAGTACTTC.

CDR3: CASRISPGAGNTIYF. CDR3 DNA sequence: TGTGCCAGCAGGATATCCCCAGGGGCCGGAAACACCATATATTTT. This chain uses TRBV2 with TRBJ1-3, with a tentative D call TRBD1 (6 bases). Between the trimmed V and J ends, which lost 6 bases and 4 bases, there was a span of 16 bases. Germline values: CDR1 SNHLY, CDR2 FYNNEI. The CDR3 runs to 15 residues.

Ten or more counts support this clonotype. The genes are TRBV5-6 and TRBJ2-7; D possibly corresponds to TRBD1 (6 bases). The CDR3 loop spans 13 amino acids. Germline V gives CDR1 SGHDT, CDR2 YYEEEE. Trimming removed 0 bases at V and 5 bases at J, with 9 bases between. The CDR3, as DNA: TGTGCCAGCAGCTTGGACAGGGCCAACGAGCAGTACTTC. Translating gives CASSLDRANEQYF.

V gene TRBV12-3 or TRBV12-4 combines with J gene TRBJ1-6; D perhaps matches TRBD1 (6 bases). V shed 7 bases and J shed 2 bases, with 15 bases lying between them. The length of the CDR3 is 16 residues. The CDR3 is CASILPGHPYNSPLHF. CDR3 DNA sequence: TGTGCCAGCATCCTCCCGGGACATCCCTATAATTCACCCCTCCACTTT.

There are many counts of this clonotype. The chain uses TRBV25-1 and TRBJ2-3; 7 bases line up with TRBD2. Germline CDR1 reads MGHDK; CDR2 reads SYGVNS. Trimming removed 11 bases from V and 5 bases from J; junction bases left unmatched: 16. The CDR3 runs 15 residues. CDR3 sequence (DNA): TGTGCCCCTAAGGGAGGGCAGGGATCCGAAGATACGCAGTATTTT. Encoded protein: CAPKGGQGSEDTQYF. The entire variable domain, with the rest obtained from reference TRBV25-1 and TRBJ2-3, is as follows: EADIYQTPRYLVIGTGKKITLECSQTMGHDKMYWYQQDPGMELHLIHYSYGVNSTEKGDLSSESTVSRIRTEHFPLTLESARPSHTSQYLCAPKGGQGSEDTQYFGPGTRLTVL.